This T cell receptor beta chain was recorded in a study of blood T cell repertoires in COVID-19. Study members were between roughly 18 and 100 years old and lived in 24 US regions. In the original analysis: Estimated nucleated cell counts came from reference gene primer amplification. Using immunoSEQ multiplex PCR, the repertoire was profiled, and TCRdb retains in-frame clones only, with some absent. That table gives V, J and clone size, and the DNA gave D and trimming. The sample includes roughly 300,000 clones, around 87% of them seen just once. This TCR was recovered from a woman in her 30s who had recovered from COVID-19. Sequenced material: PBMCs or T cells enriched from blood (not recorded which).

This CDR3 is CASSASGTGVLIGDTEAFF. The CDR3 DNA is TGTGCCAGCAGCGCATCCGGGACAGGGGTTTTAATAGGGGACACTGAAGCTTTCTTT. V gene TRBV11-3 combines with J gene TRBJ1-1; 10 bases align to TRBD1. The CDR3 contains 19 residues. The ends lost 5 bases at V and 3 bases at J; junction bases unmatched: 18. The germline V gene has CDR1 SGHNT and CDR2 YENEEA.